These 9 T cell receptor beta chains came from one sample sequenced in a study of immune evolution from preneoplasia to lung adenocarcinoma. This table comes from immunoSEQ multiplex PCR, and its TCRdb copy is limited to in-frame clones, with some not included. The sample holds several thousand clones, around 73% seen once. The specimen sequenced was FFPE normal lung tissue adjacent to the tumor. The receptors originated from a person over 45 with lung adenocarcinoma.

A few counts support this clone. The rearrangement uses TRBV30 and TRBJ2-2; 7 positions match TRBD2. Per germline, CDR1 GTSNPN and CDR2 SVGIG (reference sequence). With 0 bases clipped from V and 4 bases from J, the junction kept 11 bases outside the gene matches. The CDR3 totals 17 residues. The DNA of the CDR3 is TGTGCCTGGAGTGTATCGGAGGGAGGGCGTATCACCGGGGAGCTGTTTTTT. Translated, it gives CAWSVSEGGRITGELFF.

This chain joins TRBV20-1 and TRBJ2-5; D is ambiguous. The V end lost 3 bases, the J end lost 3 bases, and 2 bases lay between the germline ends. Looked up from germline, CDR1 is DFQATT and CDR2 is SNEGSKA (reference sequence). This CDR3 region has 10 residues. CDR3 sequence: CSASKETQYF. The CDR3 DNA reads as TGCAGTGCTAGTAAAGAGACCCAGTACTTC.

V gene TRBV15 combines with J gene TRBJ1-5; no reliable D call. The CDR3 loop spans 14 amino acids. CDR1 LNHNV and CDR2 YYDKDF come from the germline V gene (reference sequence). Trimming pared 4 bases from V and 5 bases from J, leaving 12 bases between. As DNA, the CDR3 is TGTGCCACCAGCACAAGCGGGCCCCATCAGCCCCAGCATTTT. Amino acid sequence: CATSTSGPHQPQHF.

J is TRBJ2-7 and V is TRBV18; possible D gene TRBD2, 6 bases. This CDR3 is built from 14 residues. Germline CDR1 reads KGHSH; CDR2 reads LQKENI. Trimming took 6 bases from V and 6 from J, leaving 18 bases between them. The CDR3 reads CASSVEGSTGEQYF. In DNA, the CDR3 is TGTGCCAGCTCGGTGGAGGGGAGCACGGGCGAGCAGTACTTC.

The chain has TRBV5-1 and TRBJ2-3; the match to TRBD2 covers 14 bases. CDR3 length equals 18 residues. V shed 4 bases and J 3 bases; nucleotides not matched to a gene: 10. Germline CDR1 is SGHRS and CDR2 is YFSETQ. The CDR3: CASSITGTSGSGTDTQYF. The CDR3 DNA is TGCGCCAGCAGCATTACCGGGACTAGCGGGAGTGGGACAGATACGCAGTATTTT.

There are a few counts of this clone. The chain couples TRBV7-8 to TRBJ1-3; D is unresolved. V lost 6 bases, J lost 1 base, and 13 bases lay in between. The CDR3 runs to 15 residues. Germline lookup yields CDR1 SGHVS and CDR2 FQNEAQ. The CDR3 region has the DNA TGTGCCAGCAGTCCCCTCACGGGGTCTGGAAACACCATATATTTT. This sequence encodes CASSPLTGSGNTIYF.

The rearrangement links TRBV27 to TRBJ1-4, with 7 bases lining up with TRBD1. The V and J ends lost 2 bases and 0 bases, in that order; junction bases with no gene match: 3. Germline V gene lookup returns CDR1 MNHEY and CDR2 SMNVEV (reference sequence). The CDR3 has 16 residues. The CDR3 DNA sequence: TGTGCCAGCAGTTTAACCGGGACAGCAACTAATGAAAAACTGTTTTTT. Its protein product is CASSLTGTATNEKLFF.

This chain connects TRBV5-6 to TRBJ2-7; 8 bases are a match to TRBD2. Germline V gene data show CDR1 as SGHDT and CDR2 as YYEEEE. Germline trimming cut 4 bases from V and 3 bases from J; bases unmatched to any gene: 9. This CDR3 has 15 residues. Here the CDR3 DNA reads TGTGCCAGCAGCACCCTAGCGGGTAACGTCTACGAGCAGTACTTC. Residues: CASSTLAGNVYEQYF.

The chain joins TRBV11-2 to TRBJ2-7, with D perhaps TRBD1 (6 bases). In germline, CDR1 is SGHAT, CDR2 FQNNGV. V lost 0 bases and J lost 8, with 11 bases in between. The CDR3 runs 13 residues. This CDR3 reads CASSLDQGDKQYF. DNA of the CDR3: TGTGCCAGCAGCTTAGATCAAGGGGACAAGCAGTACTTC.